One and the same sample provided the 21 T cell receptor beta chains below, sequenced in a study of T cells after posttransplantation cyclophosphamide. The protocol was immunoSEQ multiplex PCR, while the TCRdb copy is restricted to in-frame clones and leaves out a portion. The sample shows about 4,300 clones, 65% to 85% of them seen only once. Treatment was busulfan-fludarabine conditioning, a marrow graft, and cyclophosphamide on days +3 and +4. Here the sequenced sample was PBMCs, taken less than 30 days after a stem cell transplant with posttransplant cyclophosphamide. All receptors derive from a male patient aged 50 or older who received an allogeneic stem cell transplant from an unrelated donor, was CMV-positive, and had acute GVHD only. Some T cells may be transferred from the graft donor.

The V gene is TRBV4-3, the J gene TRBJ2-5; 7 positions match TRBD1. This CDR3 is built from 14 residues. V dropped 3 bases and J dropped 7; count of bases not matched to a gene: 8. Looked up from germline, CDR1 is LGHNA and CDR2 is YSLEER. The DNA of the CDR3 is TGCGCCAGCAGCCAGGTGGACAGGCTTGGGACCCAGTACTTC. Protein: CASSQVDRLGTQYF.

J is TRBJ1-2 and V is TRBV4-2; tentative D call: TRBD1 (5 bases). CDR1 and CDR2 from the germline V gene are LGHNA and YNFKEQ. V lost 5 bases and J 6 bases, leaving 25 bases between the germline ends. This CDR3 comprises 17 residues. CDR3 protein: CASSKSGGGRGVNGYTF. As DNA, the CDR3 is TGTGCCAGCAGCAAAAGCGGAGGCGGGCGGGGGGTGAATGGCTACACCTTC.

This clone has only a few counts. The rearrangement joins TRBV5-6 to TRBJ2-1; 10 positions match TRBD2. This CDR3 contains 15 residues. Germline CDR1 SGHDT, CDR2 YYEEEE. Trimming at V came to 4 bases and at J to 3 bases, leaving 4 bases not matched to a gene. DNA of the CDR3: TGTGCCAGCAGCGTACTAGCGGGGAACTACAATGAGCAGTTCTTC. Amino acids: CASSVLAGNYNEQFF.

V is TRBV29-1 and J is TRBJ2-2, with 8 bases lining up with TRBD1. V shed 7 bases and J 2 bases; nucleotides not matched to a gene: 6. Germline V lookup: CDR1 SQVTM, CDR2 ANQGSEA. This CDR3 contains 14 residues. The CDR3 is CSALDRGNTGELFF. CDR3 DNA: TGCAGCGCTTTAGACAGGGGTAACACCGGGGAGCTGTTTTTT.

The genes are TRBV7-9 and TRBJ1-6; TRBD1 agrees at 8 bases. Germline CDR1 and CDR2: SEHNR and FQNEAQ (reference sequence). This CDR3 comprises 15 residues. With 3 bases clipped from V and 7 bases from J, the junction kept 5 bases outside the gene matches. Written as DNA, the CDR3 is TGTGCCAGCAGCTTGTCAGGGGGCACCAATTCACCCCTCCACTTT. Amino acids: CASSLSGGTNSPLHF.

The genes are TRBV7-9 and TRBJ2-7; D gene unclear. The V gene lost 0 bases and the J gene lost 1 base, with 4 bases spanning the gap. CDR1 and CDR2 from the germline V gene are SEHNR and FQNEAQ (reference sequence). This CDR3 is built from 13 residues. In nucleotides, the CDR3 is TGTGCCAGCAGCTTAGCCCGGTCCTACGAGCAGTACTTC. As protein: CASSLARSYEQYF.

J is TRBJ1-2 and V is TRBV5-6; 8 bases map to TRBD1. The J segment lost 1 base and the V segment lost 0 bases, leaving 2 bases of the junction unmatched. Germline CDR1 and CDR2: SGHDT and YYEEEE. The CDR3 totals 15 residues. CDR3 sequence reads: CASSLGTGLNYGYTF. The CDR3 nucleotides are TGTGCCAGCAGCTTGGGGACAGGGCTTAACTATGGCTACACCTTC.

This clone was recorded only once. This chain connects TRBV7-8 to TRBJ2-1; no clear D gene. From germline, CDR1 is SGHVS and CDR2 FQNEAQ. The CDR3 sequence is 15 residues long. With 5 bases removed from V and 2 bases from J, the gap between germline ends came to 13 bases. CDR3 protein: CASSQTSRAYNEQFF. CDR3 nucleotide sequence: TGTGCCAGCAGCCAAACCTCCCGGGCCTACAATGAGCAGTTCTTC.

The J gene is TRBJ2-3, the V gene TRBV9, with 10 bases aligning to TRBD2. This CDR3 has 16 amino acids. V shed 0 bases and J 5 bases; nucleotides not matched to a gene: 6. The germline gives CDR1 SGDLS, CDR2 YYNGEE. The CDR3 DNA reads as TGTGCCAGCAGCGTAGCTAGCGGGGGTGGTGGAGATACGCAGTATTTT. Residues: CASSVASGGGGDTQYF. Full variable domain (missing parts from reference TRBV9 and TRBJ2-3): DSGVTQTPKHLITATGQRVTLRCSPRSGDLSVYWYQQSLDQGLQFLIQYYNGEERAKGNILERFSAQQFPDLHSELNLSSLELGDSALYFCASSVASGGGGDTQYFGPGTRLTVL.

J is TRBJ1-5 and V is TRBV18, with a weak D call TRBD1 (5 bases). Trimming pared 4 bases from V and 5 bases from J, leaving 9 bases between. This CDR3 region has 13 residues. CDR1 and CDR2 from the germline V gene are KGHSH and LQKENI. CDR3 protein: CASSRGGYQPQHF. CDR3 coding DNA: TGTGCCAGCTCACGGGGGGGTTATCAGCCCCAGCATTTT.

In this sample, this clone turned up once. The J gene is TRBJ1-2, the V gene TRBV28; D might be TRBD1 (6 bases). Per the germline V gene, CDR1 is MDHEN and CDR2 is SYDVKM. This CDR3 contains 16 residues. V was pared by 6 bases and J by 0 bases, with 17 bases between. CDR3 region: CASRGQPVYTNYGYTF. DNA of the CDR3: TGTGCCAGCAGAGGACAGCCGGTTTATACTAACTATGGCTACACCTTC.

The chain is built from TRBV19 and TRBJ2-1; weak D call: TRBD2 (5 bases). The CDR3 runs 14 residues. Germline assignment: CDR1 LNHDA and CDR2 SQIVND (reference sequence). Trimming left V 6 bases short and J 8 bases short, with 17 bases between. The CDR3 loop reads CASRRPGVQDEQFF. As DNA, the CDR3 is TGTGCCAGTAGGCGACCCGGGGTCCAGGATGAGCAGTTCTTC.

In nucleotides, the CDR3 is TGTGCCAGTAGTATAGTGCTACTGCCGAACACCGGGGAGCTGTTTTTT. Its translation: CASSIVLLPNTGELFF. This chain connects TRBV19 to TRBJ2-2; no clear D. V was shortened by 1 base and J by 0 bases, with 9 bases between the two germline ends. CDR1 is LNHDA and CDR2 is SQIVND in the germline V gene (reference sequence). This CDR3 contains 16 residues.

The V gene is TRBV7-9, the J gene TRBJ1-1, with no clear D. V was shortened by 5 bases and J by 3 bases, with 16 bases between the two germline ends. The CDR3 loop spans 15 amino acids. Germline CDR1 is SEHNR and CDR2 is FQNEAQ (reference sequence). CDR3 bases: TGTGCCAGCAGCCCCCGCGGGCCCAAATACACTGAAGCTTTCTTT. This translates into CASSPRGPKYTEAFF.

The chain has TRBV7-9 and TRBJ1-5; D is uncertain. V was cut by 3 bases and J by 4 bases, with 4 bases left in between. The V gene's germline CDR1 is SEHNR and CDR2 FQNEAQ (reference sequence). The CDR3 covers 12 residues. CDR3 residues: CASSFANQPQHF. For the CDR3, the DNA is TGTGCCAGCAGCTTCGCGAATCAGCCCCAGCATTTT.

CDR3: CSVEGGRDRGPQETQYF. The CDR3 DNA sequence: TGCAGCGTTGAAGGGGGTCGAGACAGGGGCCCCCAAGAGACCCAGTACTTC. This chain joins TRBV29-1 and TRBJ2-5; 8 bases map to TRBD1. Germline CDR1 SQVTM, CDR2 ANQGSEA. After removal of 1 base from V and 1 base from J, the junction contained 11 bases not matched to a gene. CDR3 length: 17 amino acids.

The V call is TRBV7-9, the J call TRBJ2-5, with a tentative D call TRBD2 (6 bases). V was shortened by 1 base and J by 14 bases, with 17 bases between the two germline ends. Germline-derived CDR1 and CDR2 are SEHNR and FQNEAQ (reference sequence). This CDR3 spans 13 amino acids. In nucleotides, the CDR3 is TGTGCCAGCAGCTTAGTCCGAAATCCGGGAGTATACTTC. The encoded protein is CASSLVRNPGVYF.

The chain has TRBV6-6 and TRBJ2-2; unclear D gene. From germline, CDR1 is MNHNY and CDR2 SVGAGI (reference sequence). With 7 bases removed from V and 4 bases from J, the gap between germline ends came to 13 bases. The CDR3 spans 14 residues. The CDR3 here is CASTPLGGTGELFF. DNA for the CDR3: TGTGCCAGCACCCCTCTAGGTGGCACCGGGGAGCTGTTTTTT.

The rearrangement uses TRBV13 and TRBJ2-1, with D possibly being TRBD1 (6 bases). The CDR3 is 16 residues long. Germline V gene data show CDR1 as PRHDT and CDR2 as FYEKMQ (reference sequence). Trimming stripped 5 bases from V and 5 bases from J, with 19 bases between. CDR3 nucleotides: TGTGCCAGCAGCCAAGATCTGACAGGCTTTAACAATGAGCAGTTCTTC. Translated: CASSQDLTGFNNEQFF.

J is TRBJ1-6 and V is TRBV19, with 7 positions matching TRBD1. The J segment lost 10 bases and the V segment lost 6 bases, leaving 12 bases of the junction unmatched. CDR3 length: 15 residues. Germline CDR1 and CDR2: LNHDA and SQIVND (reference sequence). DNA for the CDR3: TGTGCCAGTAGATACTCCGGGACAGCACAATCACCCCTCCACTTT. Translation gives CASRYSGTAQSPLHF.

The chain recombines TRBV7-9 with TRBJ2-7; D may be TRBD2 (6 bases). Looked up from germline, CDR1 is SEHNR and CDR2 is FQNEAQ (reference sequence). The CDR3 contains 14 residues. Trimming pared 5 bases from V and 4 bases from J, leaving 15 bases between. CDR3 sequence (DNA): TGTGCCAGCAGCATGACTAGGAATGAATACGAGCAGTACTTC. Its protein product is CASSMTRNEYEQYF.